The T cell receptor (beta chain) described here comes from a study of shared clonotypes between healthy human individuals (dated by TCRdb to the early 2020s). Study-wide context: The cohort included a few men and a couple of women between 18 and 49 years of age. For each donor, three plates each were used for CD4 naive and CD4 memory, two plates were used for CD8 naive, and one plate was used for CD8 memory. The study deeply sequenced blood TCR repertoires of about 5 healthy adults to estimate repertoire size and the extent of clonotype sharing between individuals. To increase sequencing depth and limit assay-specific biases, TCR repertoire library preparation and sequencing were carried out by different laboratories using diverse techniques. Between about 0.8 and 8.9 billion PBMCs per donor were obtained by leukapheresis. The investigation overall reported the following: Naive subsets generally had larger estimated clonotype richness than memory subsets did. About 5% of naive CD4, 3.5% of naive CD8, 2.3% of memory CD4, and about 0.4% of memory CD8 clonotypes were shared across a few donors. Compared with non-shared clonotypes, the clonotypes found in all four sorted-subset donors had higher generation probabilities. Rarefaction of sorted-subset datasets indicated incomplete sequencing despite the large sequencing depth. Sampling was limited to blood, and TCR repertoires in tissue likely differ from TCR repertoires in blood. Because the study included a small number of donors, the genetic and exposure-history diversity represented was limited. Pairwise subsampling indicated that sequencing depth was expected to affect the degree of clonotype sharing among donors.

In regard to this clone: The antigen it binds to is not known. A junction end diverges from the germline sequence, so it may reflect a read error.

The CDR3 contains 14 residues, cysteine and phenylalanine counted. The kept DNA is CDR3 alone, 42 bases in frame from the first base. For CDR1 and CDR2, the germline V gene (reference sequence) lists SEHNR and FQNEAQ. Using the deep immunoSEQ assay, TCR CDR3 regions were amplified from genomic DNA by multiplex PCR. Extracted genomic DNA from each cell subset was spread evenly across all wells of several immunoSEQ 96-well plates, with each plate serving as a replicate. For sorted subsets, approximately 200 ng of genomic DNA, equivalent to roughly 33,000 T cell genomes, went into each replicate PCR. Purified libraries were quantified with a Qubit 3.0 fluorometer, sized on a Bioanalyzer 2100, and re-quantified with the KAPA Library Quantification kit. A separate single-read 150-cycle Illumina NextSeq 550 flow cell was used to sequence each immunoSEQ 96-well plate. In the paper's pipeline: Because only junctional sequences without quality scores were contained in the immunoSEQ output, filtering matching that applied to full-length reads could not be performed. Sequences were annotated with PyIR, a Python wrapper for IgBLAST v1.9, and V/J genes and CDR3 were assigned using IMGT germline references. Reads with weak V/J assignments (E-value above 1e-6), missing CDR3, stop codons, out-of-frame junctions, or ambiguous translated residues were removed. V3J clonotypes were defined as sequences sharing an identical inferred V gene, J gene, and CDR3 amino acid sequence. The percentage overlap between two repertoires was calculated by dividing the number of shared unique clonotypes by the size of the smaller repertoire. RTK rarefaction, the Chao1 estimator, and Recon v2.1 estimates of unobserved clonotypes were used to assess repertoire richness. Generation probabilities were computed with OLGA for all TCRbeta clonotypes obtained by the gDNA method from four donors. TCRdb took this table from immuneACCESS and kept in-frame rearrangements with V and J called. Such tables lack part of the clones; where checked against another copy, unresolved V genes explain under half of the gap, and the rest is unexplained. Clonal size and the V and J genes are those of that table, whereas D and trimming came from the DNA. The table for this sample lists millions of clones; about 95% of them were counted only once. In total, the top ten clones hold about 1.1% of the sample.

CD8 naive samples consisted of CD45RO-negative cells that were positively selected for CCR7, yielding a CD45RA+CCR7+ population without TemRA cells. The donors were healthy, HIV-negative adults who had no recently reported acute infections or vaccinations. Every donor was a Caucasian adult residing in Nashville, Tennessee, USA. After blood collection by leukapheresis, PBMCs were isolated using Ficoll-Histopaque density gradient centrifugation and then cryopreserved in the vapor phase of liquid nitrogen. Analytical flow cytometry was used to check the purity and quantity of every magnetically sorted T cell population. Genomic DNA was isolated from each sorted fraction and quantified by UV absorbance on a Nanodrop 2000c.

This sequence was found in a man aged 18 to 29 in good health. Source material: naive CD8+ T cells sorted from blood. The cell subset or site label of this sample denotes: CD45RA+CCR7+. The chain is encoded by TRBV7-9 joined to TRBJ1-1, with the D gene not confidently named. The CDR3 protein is CASTLRELDTEAFF. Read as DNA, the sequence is TGTGCCAGCACCTTACGAGAACTAGACACTGAAGCTTTCTTT.